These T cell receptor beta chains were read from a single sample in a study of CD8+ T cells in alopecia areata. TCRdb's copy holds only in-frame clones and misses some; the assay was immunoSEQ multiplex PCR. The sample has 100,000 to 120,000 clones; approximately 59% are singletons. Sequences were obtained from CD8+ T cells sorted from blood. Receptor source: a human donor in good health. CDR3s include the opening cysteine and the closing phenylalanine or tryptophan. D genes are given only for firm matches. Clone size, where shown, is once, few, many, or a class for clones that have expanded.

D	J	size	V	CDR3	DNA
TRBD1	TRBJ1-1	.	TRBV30	CAWSVLTGVNTEAFF	TGTGCCTGGAGTGTTCTGACAGGGGTGAACACTGAAGCTTTCTTT
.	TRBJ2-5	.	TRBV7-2	CASSYAERVWETQYF	TGTGCCAGCAGCTATGCCGAACGGGTGTGGGAGACCCAGTACTTC
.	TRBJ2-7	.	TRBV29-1	CSVGTASYEQYF	TGCAGCGTTGGGACAGCCTCCTACGAGCAGTACTTC
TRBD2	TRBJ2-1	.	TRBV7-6	CASSVIAGWDNEQFF	TGTGCCAGCAGCGTTATAGCGGGGTGGGACAATGAGCAGTTCTTC
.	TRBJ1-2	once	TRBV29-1	CSVAQGHGYTF	TGCAGCGTTGCCCAGGGACATGGCTACACCTTC
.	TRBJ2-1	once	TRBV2	CASRALGGPYNEQFF	TGTGCCAGCCGCGCCTTAGGGGGGCCCTACAATGAGCAGTTCTTC
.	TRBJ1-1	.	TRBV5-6	CASSLGAEAFF	TGTGCCAGCAGCCTGGGGGCTGAAGCTTTCTTT
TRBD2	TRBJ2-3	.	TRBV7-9	CASSLALRLAADTQYF	TGTGCCAGCAGCTTAGCGCTAAGACTAGCTGCAGATACGCAGTATTTT
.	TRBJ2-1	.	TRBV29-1	CSVERAGVTNEQFF	TGCAGCGTTGAGAGGGCAGGGGTAACCAATGAGCAGTTCTTC
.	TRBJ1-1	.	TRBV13	CASSAAGEADMNTEAFF	TGTGCCAGCAGCGCCGCGGGGGAGGCTGACATGAACACTGAAGCTTTCTTT
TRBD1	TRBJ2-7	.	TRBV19	CASSAGTGSYEQYF	TGTGCCAGTAGCGCCGGGACAGGTTCCTACGAGCAGTACTTC
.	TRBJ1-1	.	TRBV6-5	CASSYPPPPAFF	TGTGCCAGCAGTTACCCGCCCCCGCCAGCTTTCTTT
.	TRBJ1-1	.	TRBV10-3	CAISDLAEAFF	TGTGCCATCAGTGACCTCGCTGAAGCTTTCTTT
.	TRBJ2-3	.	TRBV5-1	CASSLLSGDTQYF	TGCGCCAGCAGCTTGCTGAGCGGGGATACGCAGTATTTT
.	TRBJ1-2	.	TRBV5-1	CASSSDSYGYTF	TGCGCCAGCAGCTCAGACAGCTATGGCTACACCTTC
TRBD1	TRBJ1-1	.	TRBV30	CAWSRTGITEAFF	TGTGCCTGGAGTCGGACAGGTATTACTGAAGCTTTCTTT
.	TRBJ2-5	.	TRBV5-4	CASSIDRWLETQYF	TGTGCCAGCAGCATCGACAGGTGGCTAGAGACCCAGTACTTC
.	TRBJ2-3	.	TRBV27	CASRRIGGSDTQYF	TGTGCCAGCAGGCGGATAGGCGGTTCAGATACGCAGTATTTT
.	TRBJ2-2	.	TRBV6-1	CASRAVAGELFF	TGTGCCAGCAGGGCCGTGGCCGGGGAGCTGTTTTTT
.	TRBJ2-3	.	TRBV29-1	CSVDEDPATDTQYF	TGCAGCGTTGACGAGGACCCGGCGACAGATACGCAGTATTTT
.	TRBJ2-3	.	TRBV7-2	CASSLDGTDTQYF	TGTGCCAGCAGCTTAGACGGCACAGATACGCAGTATTTT